Each of the 30 T cell receptor beta chains below was sequenced from the same sample in a study of regulatory T cells in long-lasting Graves disease. iRepertoire HTBI primers and Arm-PCR of CDR3 regions built TCR beta libraries. TCRdb called the multiplex PCR reads again in MiXCR, with one record for every CDR3 protein. The sample has a few hundred thousand distinct CDR3 sequences; approximately 20% are singletons. Documented time point: newly diagnosed GD, antithyroid drugs for less than 3 months. Scientists built the TCR library using RNA that was extracted from PBMCs. This sample was shared with a second study, whose subject was T cells in Graves' hyperthyroidism and ophthalmopathy.

The sample here was peripheral blood mononuclear cells (PBMCs), taken at new diagnosis, from a patient treated with antithyroid drugs. These receptor sequences come from a woman in her 30s with Graves disease.

This clonotype was detected many times. The chain carries TRBV20-1 and TRBJ1-1; D perhaps matches TRBD1 (5 bases). CDR1 DFQATT and CDR2 SNEGSKA come from the germline V gene (reference sequence). The length of the CDR3 is 15 residues. V shed 5 bases and J shed 0 bases, with 16 bases lying between them. CDR3 in amino acids: CSARGGGPMNTEAFF. The CDR3 DNA reads as TGCAGTGCTCGGGGCGGAGGTCCGATGAACACTGAAGCTTTCTTT.

This clonotype turned up a few times. V and J are TRBV7-3 and TRBJ1-1; possibly TRBD1 for D (6 bases). The CDR3 loop spans 18 amino acids. Germline loops: CDR1 SGHTA, CDR2 FQGTGA. The V gene lost 0 bases and the J gene lost 4 bases, with 21 bases spanning the gap. The CDR3 DNA reads as TGTGCCAGCAGCTTAACGGGGGGGGGGGGCCCCGTGGTCACTGAAGCTTTCTTT. Encoded protein: CASSLTGGGGPVVTEAFF. Combining the CDR3 with reference TRBV7-3 and TRBJ1-1 gives the whole variable domain GAGVSQTPSNKVTEKGKYVELRCDPISGHTALYWYRQSLGQGPEFLIYFQGTGAADDSGLPNDRFFAVRPEGSVSTLKIQRTERGDSAVYLCASSLTGGGGPVVTEAFFGQGTRLTVV.

This clonotype was counted only a few times. This chain connects TRBV14 to TRBJ2-5; D is possibly TRBD1 or TRBD2 (5 bases each). Germline loops: CDR1 SGHDN, CDR2 FVKESK. The CDR3 sequence is 14 residues long. Between the trimmed V and J ends, which lost 4 bases and 5 bases, there was a span of 14 bases. CDR3 in amino acids: CASSRLSREETQYF. The DNA for the CDR3 is TGTGCCAGCAGCCGTCTTAGCAGGGAGGAGACCCAGTACTTC.

Comment on this clonotype: One end of the junction fails to match germline, which may point to a read error. The genes are TRBV29-1 and TRBJ2-3, with 8 bases that match TRBD2. Germline lookup yields CDR1 SQVTM and CDR2 ANQGSEA. There are 14 residues in the CDR3. Here the CDR3 DNA reads TGCAGCATTGAAATTAGCGGGGCATCTGACACGCAGTATTTT. This translates into CSIEISGASDTQYF.

This clonotype came up a few times. The rearrangement links TRBV20-1 to TRBJ2-1, with TRBD1 matching over 9 bases. The trim removed 6 bases at V and 3 bases at J, leaving 9 bases unmatched. This CDR3 is 15 amino acids long. Germline lookup yields CDR1 DFQATT and CDR2 SNEGSKA (reference sequence). CDR3 in DNA: TGCAGTGCCCGACCCGGGACAGGGAGCTACAATGAGCAGTTCTTC. It translates to CSARPGTGSYNEQFF.

This clonotype was detected many times. The rearrangement joins TRBV3-1 to TRBJ1-4; unclear D gene. Germline lookup yields CDR1 LGHDT and CDR2 YNNKEL (reference sequence). The CDR3 has 13 residues. Trimming shortened V by 4 bases and J by 7 bases, and 10 bases separated the two germline ends. CDR3 sequence: CASSPPFGEKLFF. CDR3 nucleotides: TGTGCCAGCAGCCCCCCATTCGGTGAAAAACTGTTTTTT. Based on the CDR3 plus reference TRBV3-1 and TRBJ1-4, the full variable domain is DTAVSQTPKYLVTQMGNDKSIKCEQNLGHDTMYWYKQDSKKFLKIMFSYNNKELIINETVPNRFSPKSPDKAHLNLHINSLELGDSAVYFCASSPPFGEKLFFGSGTQLSVL.

In its sample, this clonotype was seen many times. The chain links TRBV27 to TRBJ2-3; 9 bases are shared with TRBD2. The CDR3 extends over 16 amino acids. CDR1 is MNHEY, CDR2 SMNVEV, per germline (reference sequence). Trimming at V came to 6 bases and at J to 2 bases, leaving 9 bases not matched to a gene. CDR3 bases: TGTGCCAGCAGCCCATTTAGCGGGGGTGACACAGATACGCAGTATTTT. Amino acids: CASSPFSGGDTDTQYF.

This clonotype was seen only a few times. This chain connects TRBV29-1 to TRBJ1-3, with 9 bases identical to TRBD1. V dropped 5 bases and J dropped 3; count of bases not matched to a gene: 8. The CDR3 spans 15 residues. Germline V gives CDR1 SQVTM, CDR2 ANQGSEA. The CDR3 DNA sequence: TGCAGCGTTCAAGGGGGACAGGGCTATGGAAACACCATATATTTT. Amino acids: CSVQGGQGYGNTIYF.

This clonotype was seen ten or more times. This chain uses TRBV12-5 with TRBJ1-1, with no clear D. This CDR3 is 20 amino acids long. The germline V and J ends were trimmed by 0 bases and 0 bases, with 23 bases remaining between them. Germline loops: CDR1 LGHNT, CDR2 FRNRAP. CDR3 sequence (DNA): TGTGCTAGTGGTTTGGTACTGGTGGGCCTGCAACCGTCGATGAACACTGAAGCTTTCTTT. Translated, it gives CASGLVLVGLQPSMNTEAFF.

In this sample, this clonotype turned up many times. The chain employs TRBV12-3 or TRBV12-4 and TRBJ2-3; 16 nucleotides align to TRBD2. The CDR3 length is 20 residues. Trimming at V came to 1 base and at J to 1 base, leaving 8 bases not matched to a gene. The CDR3 protein is CASSLGWGLAGGQGTDTQYF. DNA for the CDR3: TGTGCCAGCAGTTTAGGGTGGGGACTAGCGGGGGGGCAGGGCACAGATACGCAGTATTTT.

This chain connects TRBV12-3 or TRBV12-4 to TRBJ1-1; 10 nucleotides align to TRBD1. The CDR3 loop spans 13 amino acids. Trimming at V came to 6 bases and at J to 6 bases, leaving 4 bases not matched to a gene. In DNA form, the CDR3 reads TGTGCCAGCAGCCAGGACAGGGGGGCTGAAGCTTTCTTT. Translating it yields CASSQDRGAEAFF.

The chain combines TRBV18 with TRBJ2-3; no clear D gene. Germline CDR1 KGHSH, CDR2 LQKENI. This CDR3 contains 15 residues. V lost 2 bases and J 2 bases, leaving 11 bases between the germline ends. CDR3 loop: CASSPVNRNTDTQYF. CDR3 sequence (DNA): TGTGCCAGCTCACCAGTGAACAGAAACACAGATACGCAGTATTTT.

This clonotype was picked up a small number of times. The V gene is TRBV14, the J gene TRBJ1-1, with D possibly TRBD1 on 5 matching bases. CDR1 is SGHDN and CDR2 is FVKESK in the germline V gene. Trimming took off 3 bases at V and 3 bases at J, with 17 bases between the two ends. This CDR3 spans 16 amino acids. For the CDR3, the DNA is TGTGCCAGCAGCCACTTATCGACGGGGGGGGACACTGAAGCTTTCTTT. Encoded protein: CASSHLSTGGDTEAFF.

At least ten counts were recorded for this clonotype. This rearrangement joins TRBV11-2 to TRBJ2-1; unclear D gene. V shed 5 bases and J shed 4 bases, with 15 bases lying between them. The CDR3 contains 15 residues. Germline values: CDR1 SGHAT, CDR2 FQNNGV. The DNA of the CDR3 is TGTGCCAGCAGCGCTTTGAGTAGCCCGTACAATGAGCAGTTCTTC. This translates into CASSALSSPYNEQFF.

This chain links TRBV12-3 or TRBV12-4 with TRBJ1-2; 10 nucleotides match TRBD1. The CDR3 has 16 residues. The V segment lost 5 bases and the J segment 1 base; nucleotides outside the gene matches: 7. CDR3: CASSDRGTGVNYGYTF. The CDR3 DNA sequence: TGTGCCAGCAGTGATCGCGGGACAGGGGTTAACTATGGCTACACCTTC.

This clonotype has a count of ten or more. The chain recombines TRBV11-2 with TRBJ2-7; perhaps TRBD2 as D (6 bases). The CDR3 contains 15 residues. Germline CDR1 and CDR2: SGHAT and FQNNGV. The germline V and J ends were trimmed by 1 base and 1 base, with 11 bases remaining between them. The CDR3 spells CASSLASGDSYEQYF. CDR3 DNA sequence: TGTGCCAGCAGCTTAGCGTCGGGGGATTCCTACGAGCAGTACTTC.

This clonotype was seen repeatedly, ten times or more. The rearrangement joins TRBV7-9 to TRBJ2-7; the D is unclear. Germline V CDR1 and CDR2: SEHNR, FQNEAQ (reference sequence). Trimming cost V 1 base and J 3 bases, with 4 bases left between them. CDR3 size: 12 residues. The CDR3 DNA is TGTGCCAGCAGCTTAGAGGTCTACGAGCAGTACTTC. Amino acids: CASSLEVYEQYF.

This clonotype was observed many times. V is TRBV11-2 and J is TRBJ2-1; 12 bases line up with TRBD2. V was clipped by 4 bases and J by 0 bases; unmatched bases: 4. Germline V gene sequence: CDR1 SGHAT, CDR2 FQNNGV. The CDR3 spans 17 residues. The CDR3 spells CASSSWTSGASYNEQFF. The CDR3 DNA follows: TGTGCCAGCAGCTCCTGGACTAGCGGGGCCTCCTACAATGAGCAGTTCTTC.

Only a few counts were recorded for this clonotype. The rearrangement joins TRBV7-9 to TRBJ1-2, with D possibly being TRBD1 (6 bases). Germline-derived CDR1 and CDR2 are SEHNR and FQNEAQ (reference sequence). This CDR3 region has 14 residues. Trimming removed 5 bases at V and 5 bases at J, with 15 bases between. CDR3: CASSAPTGEYGYTF. CDR3 in DNA: TGTGCCAGCAGCGCCCCGACAGGAGAATATGGCTACACCTTC.

This chain connects TRBV5-4 to TRBJ2-2; D gene unclear. Per germline, CDR1 SGHNT and CDR2 YYREEE (reference sequence). V was clipped by 2 bases and J by 8 bases, with 7 bases between them. The CDR3 sequence is 12 residues long. CDR3 DNA sequence: TGTGCCAGCAGCTTTAGTTGGGGGGAGCTGTTTTTT. It encodes CASSFSWGELFF.

The table lists this clonotype with many counts. The chain employs TRBV7-3 and TRBJ1-5, with unresolved D. The CDR3 contains 16 residues. The germline V gene encodes CDR1 SGHTA and CDR2 FQGTGA. The ends were cut back, 1 base at V and 2 bases at J, with 12 bases in the middle. The CDR3 loop reads CASSLNRGYGNQPQHF. DNA of the CDR3: TGTGCCAGCAGCTTAAATCGAGGGTACGGCAATCAGCCCCAGCATTTT. Full variable domain (remainder filled in from reference TRBV7-3 and TRBJ1-5): GAGVSQTPSNKVTEKGKYVELRCDPISGHTALYWYRQSLGQGPEFLIYFQGTGAADDSGLPNDRFFAVRPEGSVSTLKIQRTERGDSAVYLCASSLNRGYGNQPQHFGDGTRLSIL.

V and J are TRBV5-4 and TRBJ2-2; maybe TRBD1 (5 bases). The CDR3 is 15 amino acids. Trimming took 1 base from V and 4 from J, leaving 11 bases between them. Per germline, CDR1 SGHNT and CDR2 YYREEE (reference sequence). The CDR3 DNA is TGTGCCAGCAGCTTGAACCAGGGTGGCACCGGGGAGCTGTTTTTT. It is translated as CASSLNQGGTGELFF.

The V and J genes are TRBV5-4 and TRBJ1-1, with a possible D match to TRBD1 (6 bases). Per germline, CDR1 SGHNT and CDR2 YYREEE (reference sequence). V dropped 0 bases and J dropped 3 bases, with 12 bases sitting between them. The CDR3 consists of 15 residues. This chain's CDR3 is CASSLALGHDTEAFF. The CDR3 bases are TGTGCCAGCAGCTTGGCCTTGGGACACGACACTGAAGCTTTCTTT.

This clonotype was detected ten times or more. V and J are TRBV15 and TRBJ2-7, with D tentatively TRBD1 (5 bases). CDR3 length: 13 amino acids. CDR1 is LNHNV, CDR2 YYDKDF, per germline (reference sequence). Deletions cut 0 bases from V and 6 bases from J, with 9 bases between. The DNA of the CDR3 is TGTGCCACCAGCAGAGATAGCAGGGCCGAGCAGTACTTC. Amino acid sequence: CATSRDSRAEQYF.

This clonotype was counted ten times or more. The chain uses TRBV11-3 and TRBJ1-1; D unresolved. V shed 0 bases and J shed 10 bases, with 12 bases lying between them. CDR1 and CDR2 (germline): SGHNT, YENEEA. This CDR3 comprises 13 residues. Here the CDR3 reads CASSLESRSGAFF. The CDR3 DNA follows: TGTGCCAGCAGCTTAGAATCGAGGTCTGGAGCTTTCTTT.

In this sample, this clonotype turned up a few times. A much larger clone sits a single nucleotide away, making a read error possible. V is TRBV7-2 and J is TRBJ1-1; D is possibly TRBD1 (5 bases). The CDR3 is 15 amino acids. Germline-derived CDR1 and CDR2 are SGHTA and FQGNSA. Trimming took 2 bases from V and 3 from J, leaving 13 bases between them. This chain's CDR3 is CASSLRGDRDTEAFF. For the CDR3, the DNA is TGTGCCAGCAGCTTAAGGGGCGACCGGGACACTGAAGCTTTCTTT.

This clonotype was seen ten or more times. The chain recombines TRBV6-2 or TRBV6-3 with TRBJ2-4; D is unresolved. The CDR3 contains 17 residues. With 5 bases removed from V and 3 bases from J, the gap between germline ends came to 20 bases. Germline V gene data show CDR1 as MNHEY and CDR2 as SVGEGT. CDR3 region: CASSNPIHSNHKNIQYF. The CDR3 region has the DNA TGTGCCAGCAGTAACCCGATACACTCGAACCACAAAAACATTCAGTACTTC.

This clonotype was observed many times. The chain carries TRBV3-1 and TRBJ2-1; TRBD2 aligns across 10 bases. Trimming removed 1 base from V and 0 bases from J; junction bases left unmatched: 9. The CDR3 length is 19 residues. The germline gives CDR1 LGHDT, CDR2 YNNKEL (reference sequence). The CDR3, as DNA: TGTGCCAGCAGCCAAGGGCTAGCGGGGGCCAACCCCTCCTACAATGAGCAGTTCTTC. Translated, it gives CASSQGLAGANPSYNEQFF.

This clonotype turned up a few times. This chain connects TRBV19 to TRBJ2-7, with no clear D. This CDR3 has 14 amino acids. The ends were cut back, 3 bases at V and 2 bases at J, with 11 bases in the middle. Germline CDR1 reads LNHDA; CDR2 reads SQIVND (reference sequence). This CDR3 reads CASSIFGGTYEQYF. CDR3 coding DNA: TGTGCCAGTAGTATTTTTGGCGGTACCTACGAGCAGTACTTC.

The J gene is TRBJ2-7, the V gene TRBV9; tentative D call: TRBD1 (6 bases). The CDR3 contains 13 residues. Germline assignment: CDR1 SGDLS and CDR2 YYNGEE. Trimming removed 3 bases from V and 6 bases from J, with 13 bases in between. CDR3 sequence (DNA): TGTGCCAGCAGCGGGGAGACAGGCCCCGAGCAGTACTTC. This codes for CASSGETGPEQYF.